At least ten counts were recorded for the clone carrying this T cell receptor beta chain. Its cognate antigen is unknown. This sample stems from a study of T cells in Graves' hyperthyroidism and ophthalmopathy. Looking at the study overall: Before treatment of any kind, peripheral blood was taken at initial diagnosis. Regarding the study as a whole: Ophthalmopathy and stable hyperthyroidism were told apart by a 13 V-J model. The model made its ophthalmopathy prediction, and onset followed a median approximately 6 months later.

This sample holds PBMCs from around 9.9 ml fresh peripheral blood. What was amplified from RNA transcripts were TCR beta CDR3 regions. The HTBI set primed first-round TCR CDR3 RT-PCR. MiXCR, applied by TCRdb to the multiplex PCR reads, yields one record per CDR3 protein. Here the sample spans 300,000 to 400,000 distinct CDR3 sequences, about 15% being singletons. CDR3 size: 13 residues. With V trimmed by 5 bases and J by 8 bases, 6 bases remained unmatched. Germline V lookup: CDR1 SGHTA, CDR2 FQGTGA. The chain uses TRBV7-3 and TRBJ2-1; 7 positions match TRBD1. The sequenced sample consisted of blood. The sequence derives from a woman between 25 and 40 years old with Graves' ophthalmopathy. The CDR3 coding sequence is TGTGCCAGCAGCATCAACAGGGGAGATGAGCAGTTCTTC. This gives the protein CASSINRGDEQFF.